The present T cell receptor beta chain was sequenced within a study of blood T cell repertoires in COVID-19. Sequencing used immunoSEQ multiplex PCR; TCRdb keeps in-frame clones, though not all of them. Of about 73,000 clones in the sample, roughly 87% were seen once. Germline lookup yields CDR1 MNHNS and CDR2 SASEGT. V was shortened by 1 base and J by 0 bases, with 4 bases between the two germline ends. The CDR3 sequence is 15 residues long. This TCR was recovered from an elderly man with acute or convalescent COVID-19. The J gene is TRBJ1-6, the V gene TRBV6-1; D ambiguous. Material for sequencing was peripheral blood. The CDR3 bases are TGTGCCAGCAGTGAAGGGAGCTCCTATAATTCACCCCTCCACTTT. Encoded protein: CASSEGSSYNSPLHF.